Listed here is a single T cell receptor beta chain. This clonotype has a handful of counts. Its antigen remains unidentified. It has no much larger one-base neighbor in the sample; base qualities were not kept. These data originate in a study of vaccination and CD4 T cells after COVID-19 (dated 2022 in TCRdb). Broadly, across the study: Six males and four females were included in the convalescent cohort, with two Hispanic individuals, seven Caucasians, two Asians and one multiracial person represented. Participants received two doses of either the Pfizer-BioNTech BNT162b2 vaccine (n=8) or the Moderna mRNA-1273 vaccine (n=2). Post-COVID blood samples from convalescent patients were collected a median of around 100 days after diagnosis, with a range of roughly 35 to 180 days. Post-vaccine blood samples were taken a median of approximately 70 days after the second vaccine dose, with a range of roughly 13 to 250 days. Overlapping spike peptide pools from SARS-CoV-2 and from the common cold coronaviruses HCoV-NL63, HCoV-OC43 and HCoV-229E were used as culture stimuli. Control cultures used a CEFX viral epitope pool as positive control, an HIV-1 Nef peptide pool as negative control, or no peptide. In nine to eleven COVID-19 convalescent patients and a few infection-naive healthy vaccine recipients, researchers compared the spike-specific CD4+ TCR repertoire from before mRNA vaccination with the repertoire from after.

What the work shows at the level of the full study, not this receptor alone: The median number of SARS-CoV-2-reactive clonotypes rose from roughly 20 after infection to some 37 after vaccination, but the change was not significant. In convalescent patients, a median approximately 83% of post-vaccine SARS-CoV-2-reactive clones were detected only after vaccination, and vaccine-specific priming was suggested by this finding. In convalescent patients, nearly all vaccine-specific clones (304 of 307) were found to be mono-reactive for SARS-CoV-2 spike rather than cross-reactive with common cold coronaviruses. The number of convalescent patients in the study was relatively small, and the study did not examine early timepoints following natural infection.

The treatment or condition label on this specimen signifies: roughly nine-day PBMC culture with coronavirus spike peptide pools or control peptides (ViraFEST assay). The study used the ViraFEST assay, which expanded antigen-specific T cells with peptide pools and then identified expanded clonotypes by TCR sequencing. The absence of prior SARS-CoV-2 infection in healthy vaccine recipients was confirmed by negative nucleocapsid antibody tests before and after vaccination. PBMCs were cultured at roughly 1.8 million per well in IMDM supplemented with roughly 5% human AB serum and about 10 IU/ml IL-2, with approximately 9.5 ug/ml peptide pools added. On days 3 and 7, half of the culture medium was replaced with fresh IL-2-containing medium. CD4+ T cells were isolated after less than twelve days of culture through negative selection using the EasySep CD4+ T cell isolation kit. Ficoll-Paque Plus gradient centrifugation was used to isolate PBMCs from whole blood, and the isolated PBMCs were then either used fresh or cryopreserved at -140C. Triplicate wells were generally used for each culture condition.

Its CDR3 holds 16 amino acids, cysteine through phenylalanine. Just CDR3 DNA is preserved here, 48 bases in frame from base 1. For CDR1 and CDR2, the germline V gene lists ENHRY and SYGVKD. The V and J ends are trimmed by 1 base and 7 bases, leaving 14 bases between them. Preparation of the library involved PCR. DNA from cultured CD4+ T cells underwent TCR sequencing with the Oncomine TCR Beta short-read assay at the Johns Hopkins FTIC core. The QIAamp micro DNA kit was used to extract genomic DNA from the cultured CD4+ T cells. The Oncomine TCR Beta libraries from cultured CD4+ T cells were pooled using unique dual indexes and then sequenced on an Illumina iSeq 100. On the authors' methods: Non-productive sequences were filtered out, and CDR3s that did not start with C, did not end with F or W, or were shorter than 7 amino acids were discarded. The MANAFEST web application was used to identify antigen-specific clonotypes by comparing peptide-stimulated wells against reference wells and other culture wells. To be called positive, a clone needed an FDR below 0.05, an odds ratio above 5, and a productive frequency above 0.1% in at least two of three replicate wells. Cross-reactive clonotypes were defined as significantly expanded in both SARS-CoV-2 spike wells and at least one common cold coronavirus spike condition. Similarity between CDR3 sequences was evaluated in R version 3.6.1 using Levenshtein distances (stringdist) and unrooted phylogenetic trees (ape). The public reads were quality trimmed at Q25 with fastp and then assembled into clones with MiXCR by TCRdb, keeping productive beta chains. Each entry merges the rows of one CDR3 protein and shows their most common DNA and genes. The V and J calls shown here were made by TCRdb, not taken from the authors' results. This sample is represented by around 15,000 distinct CDR3 sequences; 20% to 25% of them were singletons. More than 10% of the sample goes to the ten largest clones.

Material: CD4+ T cells from blood, cultured in vitro, obtained before SARS-CoV-2 vaccination. This clonotype was obtained from a human donor who received a COVID-19 vaccine. The rearranged chain carries TRBV10-3 and TRBJ1-6; D gene: possibly TRBD1, on 6 matching bases. The DNA sequence is TGTGCCATCAGTGAGTGGCAAGAAACAGGGAATTCACCCCTCCACTTT. Its protein reads: CAISEWQETGNSPLHF.